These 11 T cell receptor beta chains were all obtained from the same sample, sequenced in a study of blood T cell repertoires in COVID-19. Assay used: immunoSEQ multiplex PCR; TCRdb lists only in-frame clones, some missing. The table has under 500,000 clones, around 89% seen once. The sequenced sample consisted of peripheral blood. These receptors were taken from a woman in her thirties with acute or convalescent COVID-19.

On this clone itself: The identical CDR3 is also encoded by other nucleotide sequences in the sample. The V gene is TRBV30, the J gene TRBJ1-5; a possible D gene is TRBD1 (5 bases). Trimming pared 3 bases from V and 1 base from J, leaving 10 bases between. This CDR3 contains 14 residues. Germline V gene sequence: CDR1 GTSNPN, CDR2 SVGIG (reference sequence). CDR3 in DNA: TGTGCCTGGAGCGGGACTGGGAGCAATCAGCCCCAGCATTTT. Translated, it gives CAWSGTGSNQPQHF.

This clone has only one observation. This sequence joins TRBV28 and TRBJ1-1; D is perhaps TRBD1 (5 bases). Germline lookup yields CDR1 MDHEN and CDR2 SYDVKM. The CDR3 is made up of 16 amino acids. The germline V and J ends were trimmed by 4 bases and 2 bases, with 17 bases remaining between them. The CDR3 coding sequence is TGTGCCAGCAGTTCCGGCGGGGGGGTGATAAACACTGAAGCTTTCTTT. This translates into CASSSGGGVINTEAFF.

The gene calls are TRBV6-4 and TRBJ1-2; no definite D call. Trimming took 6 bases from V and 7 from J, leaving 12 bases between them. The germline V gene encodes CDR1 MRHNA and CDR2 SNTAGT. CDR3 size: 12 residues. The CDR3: CASRGGYAGYTF. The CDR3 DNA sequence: TGTGCCAGCAGGGGAGGGTATGCTGGCTACACCTTC.

CDR3 DNA sequence: TGCGCCACTAGTCGGGGGTCGGGGGAAAAACTGTTTTTT. Protein sequence: CATSRGSGEKLFF. The V and J genes are TRBV5-1 and TRBJ1-4; TRBD1 is a possible D gene (5 bases). The CDR3 is made up of 13 amino acids. Germline CDR1 and CDR2: SGHRS and YFSETQ. Trimming took off 9 bases at V and 8 bases at J, with 17 bases between the two ends.

CDR3 DNA sequence: TGTGCCTGGAGTTCCGGACAGGGGGCTTCCTTAGCTTTCTTT. This encodes CAWSSGQGASLAFF. The chain has TRBV30 and TRBJ1-1, with 11 bases fitting TRBD1. Germline CDR1 GTSNPN, CDR2 SVGIG (reference sequence). This CDR3 is built from 14 residues. The ends lost 2 bases at V and 10 bases at J; junction bases unmatched: 9.

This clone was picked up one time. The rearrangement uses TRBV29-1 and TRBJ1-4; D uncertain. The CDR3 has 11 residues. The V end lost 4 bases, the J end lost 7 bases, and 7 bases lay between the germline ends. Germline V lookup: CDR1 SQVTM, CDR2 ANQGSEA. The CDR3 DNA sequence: TGCAGCGTTGCGACTGTTGAAAAACTGTTTTTT. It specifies CSVATVEKLFF. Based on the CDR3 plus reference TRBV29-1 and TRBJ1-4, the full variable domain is SAVISQKPSRDICQRGTSLTIQCQVDSQVTMMFWYRQQPGQSLTLIATANQGSEATYESGFVIDKFPISRPNLTFSTLTVSNMSPEDSSIYLCSVATVEKLFFGSGTQLSVL.

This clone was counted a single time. CDR3 amino acids: CASSLQASFGTEAFF. The CDR3 bases are TGTGCCAGCAGTTTGCAGGCCTCCTTCGGCACTGAAGCTTTCTTT. The chain recombines TRBV27 with TRBJ1-1; no clear D. V lost 3 bases and J 4 bases, leaving 15 bases between the germline ends. The CDR3 sequence is 15 residues long. Germline loops: CDR1 MNHEY, CDR2 SMNVEV (reference sequence).

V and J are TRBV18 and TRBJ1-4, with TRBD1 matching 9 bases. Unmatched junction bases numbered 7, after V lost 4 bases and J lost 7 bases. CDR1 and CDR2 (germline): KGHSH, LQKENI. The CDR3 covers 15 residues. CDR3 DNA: TGTGCCAGCTCACATCGGGACAGGGTTTTTGAAAAACTGTTTTTT. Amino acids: CASSHRDRVFEKLFF.

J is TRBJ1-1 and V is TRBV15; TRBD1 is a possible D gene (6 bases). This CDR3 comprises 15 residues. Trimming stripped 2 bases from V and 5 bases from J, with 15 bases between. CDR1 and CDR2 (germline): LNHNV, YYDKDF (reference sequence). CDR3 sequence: CATSRPRGGGTEAFF. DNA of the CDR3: TGTGCCACCAGCAGACCGAGGGGAGGGGGTACTGAAGCTTTCTTT.

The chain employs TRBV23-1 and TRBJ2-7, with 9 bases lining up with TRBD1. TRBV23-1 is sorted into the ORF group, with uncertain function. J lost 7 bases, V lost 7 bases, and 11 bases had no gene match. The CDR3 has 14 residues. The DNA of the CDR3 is TGCGCCAGCACCCAGGACAGGGGCCGGGGGGAGCAGTACTTC. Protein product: CASTQDRGRGEQYF.

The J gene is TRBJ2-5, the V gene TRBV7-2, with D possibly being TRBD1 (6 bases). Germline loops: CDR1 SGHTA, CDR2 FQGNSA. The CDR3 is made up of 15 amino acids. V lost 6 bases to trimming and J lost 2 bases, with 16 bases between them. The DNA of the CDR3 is TGTGCCAGCAGTCATACCCAGGGGAATCAAGAGACCCAGTACTTC. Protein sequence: CASSHTQGNQETQYF.